This T cell receptor (beta chain) was obtained from a study of blood T cell repertoires in COVID-19. This clone has just one count. In the source study's methods: Estimated nucleated cell counts came from reference gene primer amplification. The repertoire was sequenced with immunoSEQ multiplex PCR; TCRdb's copy has only in-frame clones and lacks some. Clone size and the V and J calls come from that table; the DNA yielded D and trimming. The sample holds more than 95,000 clones, about 91% seen once. Germline V gene sequence: CDR1 LNHDA, CDR2 SQIVND (reference sequence). The ends lost 4 bases at V and 5 bases at J; junction bases unmatched: 9. The CDR3 has 15 amino acids.

The origin of this receptor is a human donor in a cohort sampled during active COVID-19. The chain recombines TRBV19 with TRBJ2-3; 7 bases match TRBD1. Source material: peripheral blood. The CDR3 is CASSNLDRKIDTQYF. DNA of the CDR3: TGTGCCAGTAGTAATTTGGACAGGAAGATAGATACGCAGTATTTT.